These 6 T cell receptor beta chains were sequenced from one sample in a study of T cells in Graves' hyperthyroidism and ophthalmopathy. Authors of the study amplified TCR beta CDR3 regions from RNA transcripts. The TCR CDR3 was amplified in a first-round RT-PCR using the HTBI primer set. A single record per CDR3 protein comes from TCRdb applying MiXCR to the multiplex PCR reads. The profile shows 490,000 or so distinct CDR3 sequences, 15% to 20% of them singletons. Sequences were obtained from blood. These receptors were obtained from a woman younger than 45 with Graves' ophthalmopathy.

A few counts support this clonotype. This chain links TRBV6-6 with TRBJ2-7, with D maybe TRBD1 (5 bases). Germline V lookup: CDR1 MNHNY, CDR2 SVGAGI (reference sequence). Trimming took off 2 bases at V and 2 bases at J, with 10 bases between the two ends. This CDR3 comprises 14 residues. The CDR3 sequence: CASSYGSGTYEQYF. The CDR3 DNA reads as TGTGCCAGCAGTTACGGTTCAGGGACCTACGAGCAGTACTTC.

The chain recombines TRBV6-2 or TRBV6-3 with TRBJ2-1, with no clear D. From germline, CDR1 is MNHEY and CDR2 SVGEGT. The CDR3 spans 10 residues. V lost 7 bases, J lost 9 bases, and 7 bases lay in between. CDR3 loop: CASKDSEQFF. The CDR3 nucleotides read TGTGCCAGCAAAGATAGTGAGCAGTTCTTC.

This clonotype was seen a few times. This chain joins TRBV9 and TRBJ2-3; perhaps D is TRBD1 or TRBD2 (5 bases each). Germline-derived CDR1 and CDR2 are SGDLS and YYNGEE. V lost 4 bases, J lost 8 bases, and 11 bases lay in between. The CDR3 is made up of 12 amino acids. The DNA of the CDR3 is TGTGCCAGCAGCCCGCCGGGGCGTACGCAGTATTTT. It codes for CASSPPGRTQYF.

This clonotype was seen at least ten times. The rearrangement links TRBV20-1 to TRBJ2-5; maybe TRBD2 (5 bases). Germline CDR1 is DFQATT and CDR2 is SNEGSKA (reference sequence). The V gene lost 6 bases and the J gene lost 5 bases, with 13 bases spanning the gap. CDR3 length equals 12 residues. CDR3 in DNA: TGCAGTGCCCAGTGGGAGTCGGAGACCCAGTACTTC. Translation gives CSAQWESETQYF.

This clonotype was counted at least ten times. The CDR3 sequence is CASSRSRGQGAEQYF. The CDR3 DNA reads as TGTGCCAGCAGCCGATCTAGGGGACAGGGGGCCGAGCAGTACTTC. V is TRBV28 and J is TRBJ2-7; 12 nucleotides agree with TRBD1. The CDR3 is made up of 15 amino acids. Germline V CDR1 and CDR2: MDHEN, SYDVKM. With 6 bases clipped from V and 6 bases from J, the junction kept 9 bases outside the gene matches. The full variable domain, in which reference TRBV28 and TRBJ2-7 provide the parts outside the CDR3, is DVKVTQSSRYLVKRTGEKVFLECVQDMDHENMFWYRQDPGLGLRLIYFSYDVKMKEKGDIPEGYSVSREKKERFSLILESASTNQTSMYLCASSRSRGQGAEQYFGPGTRLTVT.

The V and J genes are TRBV5-1 and TRBJ2-5; TRBD2 aligns across 7 bases. Germline-derived CDR1 and CDR2 are SGHRS and YFSETQ. This CDR3 is built from 15 residues. With V trimmed by 3 bases and J by 7 bases, 12 bases remained unmatched. The CDR3 spells CASSSLEGGPPTQYF. The CDR3 region has the DNA TGCGCCAGCAGCTCCCTGGAGGGAGGGCCTCCGACCCAGTACTTC.